This T cell receptor (beta chain) originates from a study of response to subunit inactivated influenza vaccine. MiXCR, run by TCRdb on the RT-PCR reads, gives a single entry per CDR3 protein. The sample records about 570,000 distinct CDR3 sequences, around 10% being singletons. As concerns this clonotype: Compared with germline, one end of the junction differs, possibly owing to a read error.

The CDR3 extends over 15 amino acids. These data also formed part of another study, on T cells expressing NK-cell markers. According to that study: A 5'RACE template switching approach incorporating UMIs was used to make TCR beta cDNA. Sorted T-cell subsets CD3+CD56+NKG2C+, CD3+CD56+NKG2C- and CD3+CD56-NKG2C+ were TCR beta-sequenced. NKG2C+ dominant clonotypes from several donors made up roughly 1.0-7.5% of CD8+ T cells.

The source was PBMCs from blood, collected on the day of vaccination. This receptor was obtained from a man aged 50 or older who received an inactivated influenza vaccine. The chain combines TRBV12-3 or TRBV12-4 with TRBJ2-1; TRBD1 aligns across 9 bases. CDR3 sequence (DNA): TGTGCCAGCAGCTTAGGCGGGACAGGGCGAAATGAGCAGTTCTTC. It is translated as CASSLGGTGRNEQFF.